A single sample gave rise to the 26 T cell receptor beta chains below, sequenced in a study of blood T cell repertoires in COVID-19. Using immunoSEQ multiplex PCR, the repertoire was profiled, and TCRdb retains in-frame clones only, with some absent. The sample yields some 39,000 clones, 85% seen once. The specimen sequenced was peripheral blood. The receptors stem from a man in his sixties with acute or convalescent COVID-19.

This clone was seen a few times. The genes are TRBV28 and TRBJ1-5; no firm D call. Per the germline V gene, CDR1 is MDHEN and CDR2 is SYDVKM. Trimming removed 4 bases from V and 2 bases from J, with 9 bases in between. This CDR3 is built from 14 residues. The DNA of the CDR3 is TGTGCCAGCAGTTCACGACGGGGCAATCAGCCCCAGCATTTT. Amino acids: CASSSRRGNQPQHF.

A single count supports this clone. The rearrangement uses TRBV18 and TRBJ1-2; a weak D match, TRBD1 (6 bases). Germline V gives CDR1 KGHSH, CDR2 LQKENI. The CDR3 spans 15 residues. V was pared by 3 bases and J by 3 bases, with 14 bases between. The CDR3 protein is CASSPQQGVDYGYTF. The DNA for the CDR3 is TGTGCCAGCTCACCTCAACAGGGAGTCGACTATGGCTACACCTTC.

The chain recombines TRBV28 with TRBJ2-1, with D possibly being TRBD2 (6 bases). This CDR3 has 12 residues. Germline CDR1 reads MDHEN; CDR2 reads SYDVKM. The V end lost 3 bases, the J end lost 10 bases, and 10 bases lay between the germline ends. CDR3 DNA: TGTGCCAGCAGTTTTGGCCTAGCGGAGCAGTTCTTC. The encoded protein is CASSFGLAEQFF.

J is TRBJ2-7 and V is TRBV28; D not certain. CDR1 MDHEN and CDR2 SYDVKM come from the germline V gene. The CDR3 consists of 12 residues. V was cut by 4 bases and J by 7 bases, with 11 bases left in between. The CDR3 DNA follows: TGTGCCAGCAGTTCAAGATACGGGGAGCAGTACTTC. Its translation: CASSSRYGEQYF.

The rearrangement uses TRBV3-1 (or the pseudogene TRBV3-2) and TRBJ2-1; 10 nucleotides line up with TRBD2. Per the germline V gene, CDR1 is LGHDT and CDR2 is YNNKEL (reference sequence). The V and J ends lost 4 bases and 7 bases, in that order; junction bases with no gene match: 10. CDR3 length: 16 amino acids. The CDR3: CASSPQQRGGRNEQFF. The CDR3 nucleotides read TGTGCCAGCAGCCCCCAACAGCGGGGGGGTAGGAATGAGCAGTTCTTC.

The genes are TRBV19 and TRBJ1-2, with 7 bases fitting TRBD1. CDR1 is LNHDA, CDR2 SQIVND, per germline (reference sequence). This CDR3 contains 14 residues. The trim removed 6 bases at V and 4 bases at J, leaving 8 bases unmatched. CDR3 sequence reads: CASRRQGGAYGYTF. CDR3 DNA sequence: TGTGCCAGTAGGAGACAGGGTGGGGCCTATGGCTACACCTTC.

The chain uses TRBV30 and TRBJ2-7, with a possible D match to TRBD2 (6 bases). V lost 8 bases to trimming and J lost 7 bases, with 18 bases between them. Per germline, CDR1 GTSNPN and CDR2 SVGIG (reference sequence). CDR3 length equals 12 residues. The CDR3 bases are TGTGCCACCCGGGGCCCCGCGGGGGAGCAGTACTTC. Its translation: CATRGPAGEQYF.

As DNA, the CDR3 is TGTGCCAGCAGCTCAAGACAGAGCAATCAGCCCCAGCATTTT. It is translated as CASSSRQSNQPQHF. V usage is TRBV7-2 and J usage is TRBJ1-5, with D possibly TRBD1 on 5 matching bases. V was cut by 4 bases and J by 1 base, with 8 bases left in between. Per the germline V gene, CDR1 is SGHTA and CDR2 is FQGNSA. The CDR3 covers 14 residues.

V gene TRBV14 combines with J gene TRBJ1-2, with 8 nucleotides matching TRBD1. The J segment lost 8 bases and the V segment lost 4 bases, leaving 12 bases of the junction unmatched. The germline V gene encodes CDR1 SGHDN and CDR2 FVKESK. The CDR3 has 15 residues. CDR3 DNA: TGTGCCAGCAGCCTCAGACAGGGGACCAATGAAGGCTACACCTTC. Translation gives CASSLRQGTNEGYTF.

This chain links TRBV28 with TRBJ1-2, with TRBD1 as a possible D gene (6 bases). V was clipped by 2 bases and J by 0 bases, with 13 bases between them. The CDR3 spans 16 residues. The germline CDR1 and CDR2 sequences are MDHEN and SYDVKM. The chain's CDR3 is CASSLPWDTANYGYTF. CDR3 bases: TGTGCCAGCAGTTTACCCTGGGACACAGCTAACTATGGCTACACCTTC.

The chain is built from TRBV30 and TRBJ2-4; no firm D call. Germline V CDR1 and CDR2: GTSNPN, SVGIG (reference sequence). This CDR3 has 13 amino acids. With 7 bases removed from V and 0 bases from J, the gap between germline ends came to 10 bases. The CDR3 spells CASTPLAKNIQYF. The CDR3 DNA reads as TGTGCCTCGACTCCCTTAGCCAAAAACATTCAGTACTTC.

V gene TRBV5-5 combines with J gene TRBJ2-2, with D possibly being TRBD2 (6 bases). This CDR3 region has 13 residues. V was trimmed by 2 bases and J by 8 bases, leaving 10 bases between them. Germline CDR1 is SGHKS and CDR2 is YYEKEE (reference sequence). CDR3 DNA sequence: TGTGCCAGCAGCTTCGGGACTGGTGGGGAGCTGTTTTTT. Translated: CASSFGTGGELFF.

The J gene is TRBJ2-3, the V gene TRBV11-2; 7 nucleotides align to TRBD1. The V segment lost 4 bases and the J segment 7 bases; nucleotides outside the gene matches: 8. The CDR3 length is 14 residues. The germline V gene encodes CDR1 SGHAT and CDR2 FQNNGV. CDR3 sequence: CASSSPDRAYTQYF. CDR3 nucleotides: TGTGCCAGCAGCTCCCCAGACAGGGCGTATACGCAGTATTTT.

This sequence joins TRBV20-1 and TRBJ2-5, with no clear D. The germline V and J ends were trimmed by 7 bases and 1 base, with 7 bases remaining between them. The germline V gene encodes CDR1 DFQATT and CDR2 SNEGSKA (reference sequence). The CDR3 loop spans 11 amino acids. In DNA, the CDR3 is TGCAGTGTCCCTTCCCAAGAGACCCAGTACTTC. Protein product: CSVPSQETQYF.

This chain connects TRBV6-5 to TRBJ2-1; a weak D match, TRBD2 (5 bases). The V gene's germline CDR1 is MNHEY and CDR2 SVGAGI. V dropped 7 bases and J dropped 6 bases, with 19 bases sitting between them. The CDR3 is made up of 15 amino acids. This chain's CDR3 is CASNRAPSGTNEQFF. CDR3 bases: TGTGCCAGCAACCGCGCCCCGTCGGGAACCAATGAGCAGTTCTTC.

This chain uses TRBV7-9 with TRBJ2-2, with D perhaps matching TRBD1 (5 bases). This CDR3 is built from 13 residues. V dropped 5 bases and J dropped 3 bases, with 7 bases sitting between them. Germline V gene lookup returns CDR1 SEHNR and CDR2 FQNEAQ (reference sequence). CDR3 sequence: CASSKQDTGELFF. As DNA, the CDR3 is TGTGCCAGCAGCAAACAGGACACCGGGGAGCTGTTTTTT.

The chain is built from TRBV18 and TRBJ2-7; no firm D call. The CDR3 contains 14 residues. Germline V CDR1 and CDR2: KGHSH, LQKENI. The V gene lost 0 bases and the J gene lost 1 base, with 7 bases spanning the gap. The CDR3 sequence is CASSPPVESYEQYF. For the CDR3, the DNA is TGTGCCAGCTCACCACCGGTGGAGTCCTACGAGCAGTACTTC.

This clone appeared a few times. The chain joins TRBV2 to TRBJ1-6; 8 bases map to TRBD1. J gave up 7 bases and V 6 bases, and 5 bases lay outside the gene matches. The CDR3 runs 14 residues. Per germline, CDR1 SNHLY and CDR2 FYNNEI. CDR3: CASSTGGLNSPLHF. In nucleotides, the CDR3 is TGTGCCAGCAGCACAGGGGGTTTAAATTCACCCCTCCACTTT.

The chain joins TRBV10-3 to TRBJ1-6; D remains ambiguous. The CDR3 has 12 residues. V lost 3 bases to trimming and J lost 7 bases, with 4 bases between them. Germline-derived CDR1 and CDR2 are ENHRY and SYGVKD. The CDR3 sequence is CAISDMNSPLHF. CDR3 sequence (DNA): TGTGCCATCAGTGACATGAATTCACCCCTCCACTTT.

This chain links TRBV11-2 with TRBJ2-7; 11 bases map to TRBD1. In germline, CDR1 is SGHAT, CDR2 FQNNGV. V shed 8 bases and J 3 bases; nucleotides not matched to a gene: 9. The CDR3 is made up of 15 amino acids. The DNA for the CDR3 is TGTGCCAGCCGCCCCCTCGGGACAGGGGGCTACGAGCAGTACTTC. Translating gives CASRPLGTGGYEQYF.

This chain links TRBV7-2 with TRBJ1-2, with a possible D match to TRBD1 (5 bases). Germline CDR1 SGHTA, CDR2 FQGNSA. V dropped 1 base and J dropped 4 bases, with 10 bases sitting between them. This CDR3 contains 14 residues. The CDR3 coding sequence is TGTGCCAGCAGCTTAGAGACAGACGTCTATGGCTACACCTTC. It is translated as CASSLETDVYGYTF.

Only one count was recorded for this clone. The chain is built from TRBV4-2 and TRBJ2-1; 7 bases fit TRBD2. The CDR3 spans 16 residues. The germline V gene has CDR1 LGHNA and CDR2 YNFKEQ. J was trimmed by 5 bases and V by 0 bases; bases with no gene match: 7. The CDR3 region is CASSQEGLAANNEQFF. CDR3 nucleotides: TGTGCCAGCAGCCAAGAAGGCCTAGCGGCGAACAATGAGCAGTTCTTC.

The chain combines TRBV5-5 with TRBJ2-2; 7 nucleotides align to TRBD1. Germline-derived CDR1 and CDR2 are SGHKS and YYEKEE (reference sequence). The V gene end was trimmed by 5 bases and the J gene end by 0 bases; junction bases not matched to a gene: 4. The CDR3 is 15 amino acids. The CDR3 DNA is TGTGCCAGCAGTTATGACAGGGCGAACACCGGGGAGCTGTTTTTT. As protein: CASSYDRANTGELFF. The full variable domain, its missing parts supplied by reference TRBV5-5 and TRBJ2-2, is DAGVTQSPTHLIKTRGQQVTLRCSPISGHKSVSWYQQVLGQGPQFIFQYYEKEERGRGNFPDRFSARQFPNYSSELNVNALLLGDSALYLCASSYDRANTGELFFGEGSRLTVL.

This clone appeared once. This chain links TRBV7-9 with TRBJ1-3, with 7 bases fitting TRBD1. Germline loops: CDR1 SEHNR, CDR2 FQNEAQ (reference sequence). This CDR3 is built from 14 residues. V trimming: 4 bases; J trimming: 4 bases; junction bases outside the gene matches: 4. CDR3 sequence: CASSSSGGGNTIYF. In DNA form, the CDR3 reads TGTGCCAGCAGCTCCTCAGGGGGGGGAAACACCATATATTTT.

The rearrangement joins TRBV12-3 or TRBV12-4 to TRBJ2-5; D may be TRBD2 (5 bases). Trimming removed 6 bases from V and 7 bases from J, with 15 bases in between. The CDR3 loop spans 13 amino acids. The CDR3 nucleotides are TGTGCCAGCAGACTTACTAGGCGAGGGACCCAGTACTTC. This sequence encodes CASRLTRRGTQYF.

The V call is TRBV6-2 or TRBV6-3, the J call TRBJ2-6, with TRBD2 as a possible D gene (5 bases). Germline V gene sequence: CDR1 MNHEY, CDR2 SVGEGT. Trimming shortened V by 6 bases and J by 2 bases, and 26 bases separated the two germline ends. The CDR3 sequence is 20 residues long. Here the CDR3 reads CASSPPPQRAVVPGANVLTF. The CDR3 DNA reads TGTGCCAGCAGCCCCCCCCCTCAGAGGGCAGTAGTCCCTGGGGCCAACGTCCTGACTTTC.